These 16 T cell receptor beta chains were sequenced from one sample in a study of T cell repertoires in cytomegalovirus infection. Using its own MiXCR run on the reads, TCRdb lists one record per CDR3 protein. Of about 180,000 distinct CDR3 sequences listed, roughly a sixth are singletons. Sequencing was carried out using CD8+ T cells from PBMCs. The receptors were gathered from a human donor in good health (CMV status not recorded). Some clones in this sample may be carry-over from other donors' samples.

This chain connects TRBV20-1 to TRBJ1-3, with a possible D match to TRBD1 (5 bases). The CDR3 has 15 amino acids. The germline V gene encodes CDR1 DFQATT and CDR2 SNEGSKA (reference sequence). V shed 1 base and J shed 2 bases, with 12 bases lying between them. The CDR3 DNA is TGCAGTGCTAGAGTTTGGGGGGATACTGGAAACACCATATATTTT. Translation: CSARVWGDTGNTIYF.

In its sample, this clonotype was seen a few times. The rearrangement links TRBV6-2 or TRBV6-3 to TRBJ2-2; 8 positions agree with TRBD1. The junction had 8 bases not matched to a gene; V was cut back by 2 bases and J by 6 bases. Germline V gene sequence: CDR1 MNHEY, CDR2 SVGEGT. This CDR3 comprises 16 residues. The CDR3 region has the DNA TGTGCCAGCAGTTACCCCCTCACAGGGGGTTCCGGGGAGCTGTTTTTT. Its protein product is CASSYPLTGGSGELFF.

The chain employs TRBV29-1 and TRBJ2-2, with D unresolved. Per germline, CDR1 SQVTM and CDR2 ANQGSEA. V lost 6 bases and J 0 bases, leaving 2 bases between the germline ends. The CDR3 length is 11 residues. CDR3 loop: CSVANTGELFF. As DNA, the CDR3 is TGCAGCGTGGCGAACACCGGGGAGCTGTTTTTT.

This clonotype came up a few times. The V call is TRBV23-1, the J call TRBJ1-1; 7 bases agree with TRBD1. TRBV23-1 is identified as an open reading frame with a role that is uncertain. V trimming: 7 bases; J trimming: 1 base; junction bases outside the gene matches: 6. This CDR3 contains 14 residues. The CDR3 sequence is CASKTGHGNTEAFF. The CDR3 bases are TGCGCCAGCAAGACAGGGCATGGGAACACTGAAGCTTTCTTT.

This clonotype was seen more than once but under ten times. The genes are TRBV6-2 or TRBV6-3 and TRBJ2-5, with D perhaps TRBD1 (6 bases). Deletions cut 5 bases from V and 5 bases from J, with 12 bases between. Germline V gene data show CDR1 as MNHEY and CDR2 as SVGEGT. The CDR3 covers 13 residues. The CDR3, as DNA: TGTGCCAGCAGTCCGGACAGCTGGGAGACCCAGTACTTC. Its translation: CASSPDSWETQYF.

Only a few counts were recorded for this clonotype. The rearrangement uses TRBV6-5 and TRBJ2-7; 9 positions agree with TRBD1. Germline-derived CDR1 and CDR2 are MNHEY and SVGAGI. V trimming: 3 bases; J trimming: 2 bases; junction bases outside the gene matches: 26. This CDR3 is built from 22 residues. In DNA form, the CDR3 reads TGTGCCAGCAGTTATGAGGGGCCGCGACCTGACAGGGGGTCCGGTAGGCCCTACGAGCAGTACTTC. It codes for CASSYEGPRPDRGSGRPYEQYF.

This clonotype was seen a handful of times. Germline is not matched at one junction end, which may reflect a read error. The gene calls are TRBV4-1 and TRBJ2-7, with 10 bases fitting TRBD2. Germline values: CDR1 MGHRA, CDR2 YSYEKL. The CDR3 loop spans 16 amino acids. The CDR3 region has the DNA TGTGCCAGCAGCCCCTCCGGGACTAGCGTCTCCTACGAGCAGTACTTC. Protein: CASSPSGTSVSYEQYF.

This clonotype was seen only a few times. The chain couples TRBV7-9 to TRBJ2-1; 8 nucleotides agree with TRBD2. Germline values: CDR1 SEHNR, CDR2 FQNEAQ (reference sequence). This CDR3 has 16 residues. V gave up 5 bases and J gave up 2 bases; unmatched junction bases: 8. As DNA, the CDR3 is TGTGCCAGCAGCAGCTTTGGCGGGGGGCCCTACAATGAGCAGTTCTTC. Translation gives CASSSFGGGPYNEQFF.

The CDR3 nucleotides are TGTGCCAGCAGCCCAGGATCTCACAATGAGCAGTTCTTC. This translates into CASSPGSHNEQFF. J is TRBJ2-1 and V is TRBV5-6; D is ambiguous. V shed 4 bases and J shed 5 bases, with 10 bases lying between them. The CDR3 consists of 13 residues. CDR1 and CDR2 from the germline V gene are SGHDT and YYEEEE.

This clonotype has at least ten counts. This chain joins TRBV7-2 and TRBJ2-3, with D tentatively TRBD1 or TRBD2 (5 bases each). V was clipped by 5 bases and J by 6 bases, with 15 bases between them. This CDR3 region has 14 residues. Germline V lookup: CDR1 SGHTA, CDR2 FQGNSA. CDR3 in DNA: TGTGCCAGCAGCCCCACAGAGGGGCGCGATACGCAGTATTTT. Its translation: CASSPTEGRDTQYF. Variable domain in full (rest from reference TRBV7-2 and TRBJ2-3): GAGVSQSPSNKVTEKGKDVELRCDPISGHTALYWYRQSLGQGLEFLIYFQGNSAPDKSGLPSDRFSAERTGGSVSTLTIQRTQQEDSAVYLCASSPTEGRDTQYFGPGTRLTVL.

This clonotype was seen more than once but under ten times. This chain links TRBV5-6 with TRBJ2-5; 12 nucleotides line up with TRBD2. CDR1 and CDR2 from the germline V gene are SGHDT and YYEEEE. With V trimmed by 4 bases and J by 5 bases, 3 bases remained unmatched. The CDR3 consists of 14 residues. The CDR3 sequence: CASSQTSGSETQYF. The CDR3 DNA follows: TGTGCCAGCAGCCAGACTAGCGGGAGCGAGACCCAGTACTTC.

This clonotype showed up many times. The V and J genes are TRBV7-2 and TRBJ2-1; 7 bases agree with TRBD1. The trim removed 0 bases at V and 5 bases at J, leaving 4 bases unmatched. Germline CDR1 is SGHTA and CDR2 is FQGNSA. This CDR3 region has 15 residues. This CDR3 is CASSLATGYDNEQFF. The CDR3 nucleotides read TGTGCCAGCAGCTTAGCGACAGGGTACGACAATGAGCAGTTCTTC.

This clonotype was counted a few times. V usage is TRBV6-5 and J usage is TRBJ2-5; 9 bases map to TRBD1. The CDR3 has 13 amino acids. The V and J ends lost 4 bases and 4 bases, in that order; junction bases with no gene match: 1. The V gene's germline CDR1 is MNHEY and CDR2 SVGAGI. CDR3 region: CASSSGQGETQYF. The CDR3 DNA is TGTGCCAGCAGTTCGGGACAGGGAGAGACCCAGTACTTC.

In its sample, this clonotype was seen a few times. This chain joins TRBV18 and TRBJ2-1; TRBD2 agrees at 13 bases. This CDR3 region has 16 residues. CDR1 is KGHSH, CDR2 LQKENI, per germline. V dropped 3 bases and J dropped 5; count of bases not matched to a gene: 4. CDR3 in DNA: TGTGCCAGCTCACCGGGACTAGCGGGGACTAACAATGAGCAGTTCTTC. Protein product: CASSPGLAGTNNEQFF.

The V gene is TRBV12-3 or TRBV12-4, the J gene TRBJ1-5, with TRBD1 identical over 10 bases. The CDR3 has 16 amino acids. With 5 bases clipped from V and 6 bases from J, the junction kept 10 bases outside the gene matches. This chain's CDR3 is CASSMTGTGDVQPQHF. DNA of the CDR3: TGTGCCAGCAGTATGACCGGGACAGGGGATGTTCAGCCCCAGCATTTT.

This rearrangement joins TRBV6-6 to TRBJ2-1; D is perhaps TRBD1 (6 bases). CDR3 length equals 15 residues. The V end lost 2 bases, the J end lost 6 bases, and 14 bases lay between the germline ends. The germline V gene has CDR1 MNHNY and CDR2 SVGAGI (reference sequence). The CDR3 nucleotides read TGTGCCAGCAGTTACAGTAGGCCAGGGGCCAATGAGCAGTTCTTC. It encodes CASSYSRPGANEQFF.